The T cell receptor (beta chain) under discussion was sequenced for a study of blood T cell repertoires in COVID-19. Cohort assignment relied on participant-reported clinical history. This table comes from immunoSEQ multiplex PCR, and its TCRdb copy is limited to in-frame clones, with some not included. The sample consists of 450,000 to 500,000 clones, approximately 86% of them appearing once. The sequence was collected from a woman aged 55 to 70 who had recovered from COVID-19. Sequenced material: PBMCs or T cells enriched from blood (not recorded which).

Here the CDR3 reads CASSLSVTGELFF. CDR3 bases: TGCGCCAGCAGCTTGTCGGTGACCGGGGAGCTGTTTTTT. The chain joins TRBV5-1 to TRBJ2-2; D unresolved. Per germline, CDR1 SGHRS and CDR2 YFSETQ. Trimming stripped 1 base from V and 5 bases from J, with 6 bases between. This CDR3 region has 13 residues.